This entry is about one TCR beta chain. Its antigen is not identified. PCR involved 60 Vbeta and 13 Jbeta primers. Assay: immunoSEQ multiplex PCR; the TCRdb copy retains only in-frame clones and omits some. This table has approximately 140,000 clones, approximately 78% appearing once. Germline CDR1 is MDHEN and CDR2 is SYDVKM. J gave up 5 bases and V 0 bases, and 6 bases lay outside the gene matches. The CDR3 sequence is 15 residues long. This sample is drawn from a study of cytomegalovirus exposure and HLA in healthy donors. Whole-study context: In a previous analysis, about 100 million unique TCR beta sequences were found from some 180 million T cells.

Study-level results: Later work showed greater clonal expansion in HLA-associated TCR beta chains than in equally common others. Reportedly, TCR beta sequences accurately predicted HLA-A and HLA-B alleles in most subjects. Earlier analysis found most TCR beta V segments productive about 87% or about 30% of the time.

Sequencing input: PBMCs. This chain joins TRBV28 and TRBJ1-1; 7 nucleotides align to TRBD1. The TCR originated in a woman in her thirties or forties in good health and CMV-seropositive. The CDR3 here is CASSLWGQRLTEAFF. CDR3 nucleotides: TGTGCCAGCAGTTTATGGGGACAGCGACTTACTGAAGCTTTCTTT. The full variable domain, in which reference TRBV28 and TRBJ1-1 provide the parts outside the CDR3, is DVKVTQSSRYLVKRTGEKVFLECVQDMDHENMFWYRQDPGLGLRLIYFSYDVKMKEKGDIPEGYSVSREKKERFSLILESASTNQTSMYLCASSLWGQRLTEAFFGQGTRLTVV.